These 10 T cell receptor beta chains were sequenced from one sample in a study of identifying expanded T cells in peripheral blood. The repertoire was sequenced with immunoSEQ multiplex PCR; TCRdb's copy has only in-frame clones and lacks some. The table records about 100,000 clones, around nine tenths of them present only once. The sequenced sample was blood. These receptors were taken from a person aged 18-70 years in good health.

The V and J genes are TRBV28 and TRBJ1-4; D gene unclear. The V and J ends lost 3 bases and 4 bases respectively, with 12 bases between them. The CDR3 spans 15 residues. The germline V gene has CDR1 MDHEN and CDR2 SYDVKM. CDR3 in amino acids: CASSLWTSGNEKLFF. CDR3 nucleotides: TGTGCCAGCAGTTTGTGGACCTCGGGTAATGAAAAACTGTTTTTT.

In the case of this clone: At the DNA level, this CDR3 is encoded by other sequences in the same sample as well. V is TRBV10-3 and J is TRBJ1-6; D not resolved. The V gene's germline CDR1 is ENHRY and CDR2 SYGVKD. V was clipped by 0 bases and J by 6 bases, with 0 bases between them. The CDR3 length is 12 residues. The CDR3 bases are TGTGCCATCAGTGAGTCTAATTCACCCCTCCACTTT. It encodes CAISESNSPLHF.

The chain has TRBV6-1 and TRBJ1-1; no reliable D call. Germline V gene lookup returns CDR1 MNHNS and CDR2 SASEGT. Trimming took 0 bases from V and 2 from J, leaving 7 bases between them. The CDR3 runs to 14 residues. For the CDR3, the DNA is TGTGCCAGCAGTGAAGCTGGAGCCAACACTGAAGCTTTCTTT. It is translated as CASSEAGANTEAFF.

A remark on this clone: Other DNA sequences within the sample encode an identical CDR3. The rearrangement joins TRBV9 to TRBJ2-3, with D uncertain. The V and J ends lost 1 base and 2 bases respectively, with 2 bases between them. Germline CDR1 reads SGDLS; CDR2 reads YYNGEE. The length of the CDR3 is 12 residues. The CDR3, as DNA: TGTGCCAGCAGCGTAAACACAGATACGCAGTATTTT. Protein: CASSVNTDTQYF. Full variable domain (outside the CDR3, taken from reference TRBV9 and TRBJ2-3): DSGVTQTPKHLITATGQRVTLRCSPRSGDLSVYWYQQSLDQGLQFLIQYYNGEERAKGNILERFSAQQFPDLHSELNLSSLELGDSALYFCASSVNTDTQYFGPGTRLTVL.

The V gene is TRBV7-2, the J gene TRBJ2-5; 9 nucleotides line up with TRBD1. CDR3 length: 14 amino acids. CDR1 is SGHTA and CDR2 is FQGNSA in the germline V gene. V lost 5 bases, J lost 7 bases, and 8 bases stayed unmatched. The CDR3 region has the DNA TGTGCCAGCAGCCTACAGGGGGCGCGTCGGACCCAGTACTTC. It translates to CASSLQGARRTQYF.

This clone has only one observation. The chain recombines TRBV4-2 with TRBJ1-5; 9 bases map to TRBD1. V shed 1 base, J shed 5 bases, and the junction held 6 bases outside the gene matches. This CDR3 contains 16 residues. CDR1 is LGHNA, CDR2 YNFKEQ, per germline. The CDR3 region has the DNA TGTGCCAGCAGCCAAGCCACCAGGACAGGGGATCAGCCCCAGCATTTT. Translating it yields CASSQATRTGDQPQHF.

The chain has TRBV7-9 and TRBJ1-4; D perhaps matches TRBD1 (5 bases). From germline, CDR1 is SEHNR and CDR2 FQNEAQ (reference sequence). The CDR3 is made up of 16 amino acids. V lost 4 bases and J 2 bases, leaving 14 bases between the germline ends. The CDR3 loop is CASSYSGLATNEKLFF. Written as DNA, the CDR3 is TGTGCCAGCAGCTACTCAGGGCTGGCGACTAATGAAAAACTGTTTTTT.

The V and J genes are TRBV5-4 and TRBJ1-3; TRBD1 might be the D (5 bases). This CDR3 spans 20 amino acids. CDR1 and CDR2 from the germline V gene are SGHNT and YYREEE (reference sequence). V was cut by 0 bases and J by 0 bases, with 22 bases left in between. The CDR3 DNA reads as TGTGCCAGCAGCTTGGAAGGGGAATACCCCGCACCGTACTCTGGAAACACCATATATTTT. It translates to CASSLEGEYPAPYSGNTIYF.

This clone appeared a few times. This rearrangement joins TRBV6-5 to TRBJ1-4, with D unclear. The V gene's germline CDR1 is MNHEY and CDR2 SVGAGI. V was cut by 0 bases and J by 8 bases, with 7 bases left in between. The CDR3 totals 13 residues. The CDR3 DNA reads TGTGCCAGCAGTTACTCGATTAAGGAAAAACTGTTTTTT. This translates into CASSYSIKEKLFF.

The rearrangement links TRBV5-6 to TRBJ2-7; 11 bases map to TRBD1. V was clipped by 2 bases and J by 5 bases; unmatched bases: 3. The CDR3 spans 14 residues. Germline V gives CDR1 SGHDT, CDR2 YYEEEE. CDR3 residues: CASSFGQGADEQYF. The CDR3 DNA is TGTGCCAGCAGCTTCGGACAGGGGGCGGACGAGCAGTACTTC. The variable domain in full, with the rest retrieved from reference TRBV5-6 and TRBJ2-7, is DAGVTQSPTHLIKTRGQQVTLRCSPKSGHDTVSWYQQALGQGPQFIFQYYEEEERQRGNFPDRFSGHQFPNYSSELNVNALLLGDSALYLCASSFGQGADEQYFGPGTRLTVT.